This TCR beta chain was profiled in a study of T cells after yellow fever vaccination. Study context: The authors prepared low-cell-number fractions using SMART-Seq v4 Ultra Low Input.

The authors made TCR cDNA by 5'RACE template switching, adding a universal primer site and UMIs. From the 5' RACE reads, TCRdb called clonotypes with MiXCR, one entry per CDR3 protein. The data hold 200,000 to 250,000 distinct CDR3 sequences, with about 7% observed a single time. Study observations and caveats: FACS-sorted repertoires might harbor abundant contaminating clonotypes from the bulk population. Weaker, the secondary response peaked sooner, at day 5 versus 15.

Note on this clonotype: What it binds is unknown.

V lost 4 bases and J lost 4; bases outside the gene matches: 11. CDR3 length: 16 residues. Per germline, CDR1 SQVTM and CDR2 ANQGSEA. The chain joins TRBV29-1 to TRBJ2-1, with TRBD1 matching 9 bases. This specimen consisted of CD4+ T cells sorted from PBMCs, obtained 15 days after the yellow fever booster vaccination. This clonotype was obtained from a man aged 25-45 years who received the YFV17D yellow fever vaccine. CDR3 sequence reads: CSVVYTTGGMYNEQFF. DNA for the CDR3: TGCAGCGTTGTCTATACGACAGGGGGTATGTACAATGAGCAGTTCTTC.